Each of the 6 T cell receptor beta chains below was sequenced from the same sample in a study of blood T cell repertoires in COVID-19. The protocol was immunoSEQ multiplex PCR, while the TCRdb copy is restricted to in-frame clones and leaves out a portion. The sample includes over 150,000 clones, about 83% of them seen just once. The sample was peripheral blood. The receptors were sampled from a woman under 30 who had recovered from COVID-19.

J is TRBJ1-2 and V is TRBV4-3; D possibly corresponds to TRBD1 (6 bases). The CDR3 sequence is 14 residues long. Germline V lookup: CDR1 LGHNA, CDR2 YSLEER. Trimming took off 0 bases at V and 8 bases at J, with 13 bases between the two ends. Here the CDR3 reads CASSQDSQGRGYTF. The DNA for the CDR3 is TGCGCCAGCAGCCAAGACTCACAGGGTAGGGGCTACACCTTC.

This sequence joins TRBV29-1 and TRBJ2-3, with 8 positions matching TRBD2. The CDR3 is made up of 13 amino acids. Trimming at V came to 0 bases and at J to 6 bases, leaving 2 bases not matched to a gene. Per germline, CDR1 SQVTM and CDR2 ANQGSEA. CDR3 DNA sequence: TGCAGCGTTGAAGATCGGGAGGGCGATACGCAGTATTTT. Its translation is CSVEDREGDTQYF.

The CDR3 region has the DNA TGTGCCAGTAGTCCCGCAGACAGGGGATTCTACAATGAGCAGTTCTTC. Translation: CASSPADRGFYNEQFF. The rearrangement links TRBV19 to TRBJ2-1; 8 positions match TRBD1. Germline lookup yields CDR1 LNHDA and CDR2 SQIVND (reference sequence). V was pared by 5 bases and J by 3 bases, with 9 bases of the junction left unmatched. The CDR3 runs 16 residues. The full variable domain, with the rest looked up from reference TRBV19 and TRBJ2-1, is DGGITQSPKYLFRKEGQNVTLSCEQNLNHDAMYWYRQDPGQGLRLIYYSQIVNDFQKGDIAEGYSVSREKKESFPLTVTSAQKNPTAFYLCASSPADRGFYNEQFFGPGTRLTVL.

The rearrangement uses TRBV6-2 or TRBV6-3 and TRBJ1-5; 9 bases fit TRBD1. CDR3 length: 14 residues. Per the germline V gene, CDR1 is MNHEY and CDR2 is SVGEGT. The V gene end was trimmed by 6 bases and the J gene end by 7 bases; junction bases not matched to a gene: 7. The DNA of the CDR3 is TGTGCCAGCAGCTTGCGACAGGGGGGACAGCCCCAGCATTTT. It codes for CASSLRQGGQPQHF.

The V call is TRBV27, the J call TRBJ1-5; 7 nucleotides match TRBD1. CDR1 MNHEY and CDR2 SMNVEV come from the germline V gene (reference sequence). Trimming took 6 bases from V and 6 from J; bases not matched to a gene: 8. The CDR3 has 14 amino acids. Here the CDR3 DNA reads TGTGCCAGCAGGCAGACAGGGCAGGGTCAGCCCCAGCATTTT. It codes for CASRQTGQGQPQHF.

The CDR3 DNA reads TGTGCCAGCAGCCAATCGGCCGGGGGAGCGGGAAAACTGTTTTTT. Its translation: CASSQSAGGAGKLFF. The V and J genes are TRBV16 and TRBJ1-4; TRBD1 is a possible D gene (5 bases). Trimming left V 0 bases short and J 10 bases short, with 15 bases between. Germline CDR1 KGHSY, CDR2 FQNENV. There are 15 residues in the CDR3. Full variable domain (rest looked up from reference TRBV16 and TRBJ1-4): GEEVAQTPKHLVRGEGQKAKLYCAPIKGHSYVFWYQQVLKNEFKFLISFQNENVFDETGMPKERFSAKCLPNSPCSLEIQATKLEDSAVYFCASSQSAGGAGKLFFGSGTQLSVL.